This T cell receptor (beta chain) was found in a study of regulatory T cells in long-lasting Graves disease. The study, taken as a whole, reports: No thyroid tissue was studied; the work used peripheral blood only.

Through Arm-PCR of CDR3 regions and iRepertoire HTBI primers, TCR beta libraries were built. A single record per CDR3 protein comes from TCRdb applying MiXCR to the multiplex PCR reads. The table records a few hundred thousand distinct CDR3 sequences, 20% to 25% of them present only once. This clonotype has ten or more counts. What it recognizes is unknown. This sample's time point: newly diagnosed GD, antithyroid drugs for less than 3 months. PBMC RNA served as the TCR library source. The material was peripheral blood mononuclear cells (PBMCs), obtained at new diagnosis, from a patient treated with antithyroid drugs. The TCR was taken from a female donor with Graves disease.

Written as DNA, the CDR3 is TGTGCCAGCAGCGGCCCCAGGGGGCTGACGGAAGCTTTCTTT. Amino acids: CASSGPRGLTEAFF. This chain uses TRBV7-9 with TRBJ1-1, with 8 bases that match TRBD1. The ends lost 5 bases at V and 8 bases at J; junction bases unmatched: 10. Germline CDR1 SEHNR, CDR2 FQNEAQ (reference sequence). The CDR3 loop spans 14 amino acids.